This T cell receptor (beta chain) emerged from a study of cytomegalovirus exposure and HLA in healthy donors. Study-wide context: Among the 300 to 450 genotyped donors, around 85% were placed in the Caucasian-associated ancestry cluster. General observations from the study: 87-base-pair reads could not separate some V segments, including TRBV6-2 and TRBV6-3. In a later analysis, TCR beta V- and J-gene trimming was associated with a missense DCLRE1C variant.

Points on this clone: Its target is not known.

Germline values: CDR1 SNHLY, CDR2 FYNNEI. CDR3 length equals 14 residues. V shed 7 bases, J shed 6 bases, and the junction held 8 bases outside the gene matches. The PCR made use of 60 Vbeta and 13 Jbeta primers. Sequenced by immunoSEQ multiplex PCR; TCRdb stores in-frame clones only, minus some. The repertoire holds about 190,000 clones, with 85% as singletons. The V gene is TRBV2, the J gene TRBJ1-2; 10 bases map to TRBD1. The TCR was taken from a boy between 2 and 15 years old in good health and CMV-seronegative. The sequenced material came from PBMCs. The CDR3 loop is CASTRTGTGDGYTF. Here the CDR3 DNA reads TGTGCCAGCACTCGTACCGGGACAGGGGATGGCTACACCTTC. The whole variable domain, filled in from reference TRBV2 and TRBJ1-2, reads EPEVTQTPSHQVTQMGQEVILRCVPISNHLYFYWYRQILGQKVEFLVSFYNNEISEKSEIFDDQFSVERPDGSNFTLKIRSTKLEDSAMYFCASTRTGTGDGYTFGSGTRLTVV.